This T cell receptor beta chain was retrieved from a study of blood T cell repertoires in COVID-19. Study in general: Both acute and convalescent COVID-19 samples were obtained from the United States, Italy and Spain. The cDNA or gDNA used as material had been derived from T cells, B-cell-depleted T cells, or PBMCs.

V trimming: 0 bases; J trimming: 0 bases; junction bases outside the gene matches: 6. Germline V gene sequence: CDR1 SGHRS, CDR2 YFSETQ. CDR3 length: 17 amino acids. In the authors' methods: Estimation of nucleated cell counts was performed using reference gene primer amplification. Repertoires were generated with immunoSEQ multiplex PCR, while TCRdb's copy carries only in-frame clones and drops some. V and J calls and clone size are given by that table; D and trimming were obtained from the DNA. The data show approximately 69,000 clones, roughly 85% seen once. The V and J genes are TRBV5-1 and TRBJ1-1; TRBD1 matches at 9 bases. The sequencing sample was made of peripheral blood. This TCR was recovered from a woman in her sixties with acute or convalescent COVID-19. CDR3 in amino acids: CASSLGGQGRMNTEAFF. Written as DNA, the CDR3 is TGCGCCAGCAGCTTGGGAGGACAGGGGAGGATGAACACTGAAGCTTTCTTT.